The T cell receptor (beta chain) under discussion was sequenced for a study of blood T cell repertoires in COVID-19. TCRdb's copy holds only in-frame clones and misses some; the assay was immunoSEQ multiplex PCR. The profile shows around 220,000 clones, 84% of them singletons. Trimming shortened V by 3 bases and J by 2 bases, and 13 bases separated the two germline ends. Germline V lookup: CDR1 SGHNT, CDR2 YYREEE (reference sequence). The CDR3 has 15 residues. Material: PBMCs or T cells enriched from blood (not recorded which). The genes are TRBV5-4 and TRBJ2-3; the D gene is possibly TRBD1 (5 bases). This TCR was recovered from a woman between 35 and 50 years old who had recovered from COVID-19. CDR3 loop: CASSSRAENTDTQYF. In DNA form, the CDR3 reads TGTGCCAGCAGCTCCAGGGCGGAAAACACAGATACGCAGTATTTT.